This entry lists 6 T cell receptor beta chains sequenced from one sample in a study of Graves' ophthalmopathy and Graves' hyperthyroidism. RNA transcripts were the template, and TCR beta CDR3 regions were amplified from them. Scientists carried out first-round RT-PCR using HTBI primers and then a second-round multiplex PCR. TCRdb passed the multiplex PCR reads through MiXCR, listing each CDR3 protein once. The sample gives approximately 380,000 distinct CDR3 sequences, more than 20% of which show up once; roughly 3% is in the top ten. The source material was peripheral blood. All receptors derive from a woman aged 18-30 years with stable Graves' hyperthyroidism.

The chain links TRBV12-3 or TRBV12-4 to TRBJ1-1, with no clear D. V shed 3 bases and J shed 6 bases, with 8 bases lying between them. CDR3 length: 12 amino acids. Here the CDR3 reads CASSFGSPEAFF. CDR3 DNA: TGTGCCAGCAGTTTTGGGAGCCCTGAAGCTTTCTTT.

This clonotype came up a few times. Here the CDR3 reads CSQGGGNQPQHF. The DNA for the CDR3 is TGCAGCCAGGGGGGCGGCAATCAGCCCCAGCATTTT. This chain joins TRBV20-1 and TRBJ1-5; 7 positions match TRBD1. The CDR3 is made up of 12 amino acids. Germline V gives CDR1 DFQATT, CDR2 SNEGSKA (reference sequence).

The rearrangement joins TRBV20-1 to TRBJ1-6; maybe TRBD1 (6 bases). CDR1 is DFQATT, CDR2 SNEGSKA, per germline (reference sequence). V gave up 6 bases and J gave up 8 bases, with 17 bases separating them. This CDR3 is 14 amino acids long. CDR3 DNA sequence: TGCAGTGCCGCCAGGGGAAACTTTCATTCACCCCTCCACTTT. Protein: CSAARGNFHSPLHF.

This clonotype was seen at least ten times. The J gene is TRBJ1-1, the V gene TRBV14; TRBD1 is a possible D gene (5 bases). Germline V gene data show CDR1 as SGHDN and CDR2 as FVKESK. This CDR3 has 15 residues. V was cut by 1 base and J by 5 bases, with 14 bases left in between. The CDR3 sequence: CASSQAWTPRTEAFF. DNA of the CDR3: TGTGCCAGCAGCCAAGCTTGGACACCCAGGACTGAAGCTTTCTTT.

This clonotype was observed at least ten times. The rearrangement uses TRBV27 and TRBJ2-7; D remains ambiguous. Per the germline V gene, CDR1 is MNHEY and CDR2 is SMNVEV (reference sequence). The CDR3 sequence is 14 residues long. Deletions cut 3 bases from V and 3 bases from J, with 12 bases between. The CDR3 DNA sequence: TGTGCCAGCAGTTTGCGATCTAACCTCTACGAGCAGTACTTC. Translating gives CASSLRSNLYEQYF.

This clonotype has a count of ten or more. The J gene is TRBJ2-2, the V gene TRBV7-3; TRBD1 aligns across 11 bases. The length of the CDR3 is 15 residues. CDR1 is SGHTA and CDR2 is FQGTGA in the germline V gene. J gave up 7 bases and V 4 bases, and 5 bases lay outside the gene matches. CDR3 residues: CASSSGQGASGELFF. As DNA, the CDR3 is TGTGCCAGCAGCTCTGGACAGGGGGCGAGCGGGGAGCTGTTTTTT.